The sequence of this TCR beta chain was determined in a study of spatial heterogeneity in lung cancer. On the study more broadly: At a median of roughly 26 months after resection, follow-up PBMC samples were sequenced when available. The library had UMIs, and each TCR and UMI pair averaged more than ten raw reads. Detected beta-chain sequences consistently exceeded alpha-chain sequences.

V trimming: 3 bases; J trimming: 0 bases; junction bases outside the gene matches: 13. This CDR3 has 19 amino acids. CDR1 and CDR2 from the germline V gene are DFQATT and SNEGSKA (reference sequence). Individually, TCR cDNA molecules were each labelled with a unique molecular identifier. TCRdb reanalysed the 5' RACE reads using MiXCR and keeps one entry per CDR3 protein. Found here are under 150,000 distinct CDR3 sequences, 12% of them singletons; the top ten hold over 15%. Time point of the sample: blood at routine non-recurrence follow-up after resection. Material for sequencing was whole RNA from tumor, nontumor lung or frozen PBMC, left unsorted.

Sequencing used PBMCs, obtained at follow-up. This TCR was sampled from a male donor with early-stage non-small cell lung cancer. The chain couples TRBV20-1 to TRBJ2-3; 12 bases are a match to TRBD2. The CDR3 loop reads CSARRLLAGGPLSTDTQYF. The CDR3 DNA follows: TGCAGTGCTAGGAGGCTTCTAGCGGGGGGGCCCCTCAGCACAGATACGCAGTATTTT.